The 27 T cell receptor beta chains in this list originate from one sample, sequenced in a study of cytomegalovirus exposure and HLA in healthy donors. Assay used: immunoSEQ multiplex PCR; TCRdb lists only in-frame clones, some missing. The sample holds over 200,000 clones, about 86% seen once. The sequencing sample was made of PBMCs. These receptors came from a woman under 30 in good health and CMV-seronegative.

The CDR3 DNA reads TGTGCCAGCAGCACCACGCGGGCCCACAGCACTGAAGCTTTCTTT. Translating gives CASSTTRAHSTEAFF. V gene TRBV7-3 combines with J gene TRBJ1-1; D not resolved. The V gene's germline CDR1 is SGHTA and CDR2 FQGTGA. The CDR3 loop spans 15 amino acids. V was cut by 5 bases and J by 4 bases, with 17 bases left in between.

This clone appeared a few times. The chain is built from TRBV5-1 and TRBJ1-2, with D possibly TRBD1 on 5 matching bases. From germline, CDR1 is SGHRS and CDR2 YFSETQ. The CDR3 consists of 15 residues. With 3 bases removed from V and 5 bases from J, the gap between germline ends came to 17 bases. DNA of the CDR3: TGCGCCAGCAGCTGGGGCGCAGGGTTGGGTTATGGCTACACCTTC. This sequence encodes CASSWGAGLGYGYTF. Supplemented by reference TRBV5-1 and TRBJ1-2, the full variable domain reads KAGVTQTPRYLIKTRGQQVTLSCSPISGHRSVSWYQQTPGQGLQFLFEYFSETQRNKGNFPGRFSGRQFSNSRSEMNVSTLELGDSALYLCASSWGAGLGYGYTFGSGTRLTVV.

The CDR3 sequence: CASSQEGQPSGKLFF. CDR3 DNA: TGCGCCAGCAGCCAAGAGGGACAGCCTTCGGGAAAACTGTTTTTT. The rearrangement links TRBV4-1 to TRBJ1-4; 7 positions match TRBD1. The length of the CDR3 is 15 residues. Germline-derived CDR1 and CDR2 are MGHRA and YSYEKL. V gave up 0 bases and J gave up 10 bases; unmatched junction bases: 8.

The V gene is TRBV19, the J gene TRBJ2-5, with TRBD2 identical over 9 bases. Trimming cost V 5 bases and J 4 bases; bases outside gene matches: 8. This CDR3 is built from 15 residues. Germline CDR1 is LNHDA and CDR2 is SQIVND (reference sequence). The chain's CDR3 is CASSPYSGSGETQYF. As DNA, the CDR3 is TGTGCCAGTAGTCCTTATAGCGGGAGTGGAGAGACCCAGTACTTC.

This clone occurred once. This chain uses TRBV13 with TRBJ1-2; 8 bases line up with TRBD1. Trimming at V came to 0 bases and at J to 2 bases, leaving 5 bases not matched to a gene. CDR3 length equals 16 residues. Germline V gives CDR1 PRHDT, CDR2 FYEKMQ (reference sequence). Here the CDR3 reads CASSLGPRGQNYGYTF. CDR3 nucleotides: TGTGCCAGCAGCTTAGGACCCAGGGGGCAAAACTATGGCTACACCTTC.

The chain links TRBV7-2 to TRBJ2-1; 7 bases are a match to TRBD2. The CDR3 runs 15 residues. The V gene's germline CDR1 is SGHTA and CDR2 FQGNSA. The V gene end was trimmed by 5 bases and the J gene end by 0 bases; junction bases not matched to a gene: 4. Here the CDR3 DNA reads TGTGCCAGCAGCCCTCGGGACTACTCCTACAATGAGCAGTTCTTC. This translates into CASSPRDYSYNEQFF.

The chain uses TRBV7-9 and TRBJ2-1; the D is unclear. The CDR3 is 13 amino acids. The germline V gene has CDR1 SEHNR and CDR2 FQNEAQ (reference sequence). Between the trimmed V and J ends, which lost 6 bases and 10 bases, there was a span of 16 bases. The DNA of the CDR3 is TGTGCCAGCAGTCACATCGAGGCAAACGAGCAGTTCTTC. This codes for CASSHIEANEQFF.

The V call is TRBV4-1, the J call TRBJ1-2; possibly TRBD1 for D (5 bases). The CDR3 loop spans 13 amino acids. From germline, CDR1 is MGHRA and CDR2 YSYEKL. Trimming pared 0 bases from V and 8 bases from J, leaving 10 bases between. The CDR3 DNA is TGCGCCAGCAGCCAAGAAGATTCAGGGGGCTACACCTTC. Translated: CASSQEDSGGYTF.

The V gene is TRBV27, the J gene TRBJ2-5, with 9 bases identical to TRBD1. The V segment lost 6 bases and the J segment 5 bases; nucleotides outside the gene matches: 7. The CDR3 has 14 residues. Germline V gives CDR1 MNHEY, CDR2 SMNVEV (reference sequence). The CDR3 DNA is TGTGCCAGCAGCCGGACAGGGGCAGGGGAGACCCAGTACTTC. It translates to CASSRTGAGETQYF.

V is TRBV7-9 and J is TRBJ2-1; D is possibly TRBD1 (6 bases). This CDR3 is 15 amino acids long. The V gene's germline CDR1 is SEHNR and CDR2 FQNEAQ (reference sequence). Trimming removed 5 bases from V and 3 bases from J, with 14 bases in between. The CDR3, as DNA: TGTGCCAGCAGCCCAACAGGGAGATACTACAATGAGCAGTTCTTC. This encodes CASSPTGRYYNEQFF.

The chain carries TRBV5-4 and TRBJ2-1; 12 nucleotides agree with TRBD1. Germline lookup yields CDR1 SGHNT and CDR2 YYREEE (reference sequence). V dropped 4 bases and J dropped 0; count of bases not matched to a gene: 11. This CDR3 comprises 19 residues. The CDR3 nucleotides read TGTGCCAGCAGCCCGGGACAGGGGGCGTCCCTAAGCTCCTACAATGAGCAGTTCTTC. Protein: CASSPGQGASLSSYNEQFF.

Details on this clone: Other DNA sequences from this sample encode an identical CDR3 as well. This chain links TRBV9 with TRBJ1-2, with TRBD1 matching 8 bases. The CDR3 length is 14 residues. In germline, CDR1 is SGDLS, CDR2 YYNGEE. V was clipped by 0 bases and J by 2 bases; unmatched bases: 0. Here the CDR3 DNA reads TGTGCCAGCAGCGTAGACAGGGGGAACTATGGCTACACCTTC. Protein sequence: CASSVDRGNYGYTF.

The chain combines TRBV7-9 with TRBJ2-3; D possibly corresponds to TRBD1 (5 bases). The CDR3 length is 15 residues. V lost 2 bases to trimming and J lost 0 bases, with 9 bases between them. Per germline, CDR1 SEHNR and CDR2 FQNEAQ (reference sequence). CDR3 coding DNA: TGTGCCAGCAGCTTAAAGGGGATTAGCACAGATACGCAGTATTTT. It encodes CASSLKGISTDTQYF.

V usage is TRBV28 and J usage is TRBJ2-1; 7 positions match TRBD2. CDR3 length: 12 residues. Germline V gives CDR1 MDHEN, CDR2 SYDVKM. Unmatched junction bases numbered 7, after V lost 5 bases and J lost 12 bases. As DNA, the CDR3 is TGTGCCAGCAGTCTACTAGCGTGGGGGCAGTTCTTC. Residues: CASSLLAWGQFF.

This chain uses TRBV28 with TRBJ1-2, with D hard to call. Germline CDR1 MDHEN, CDR2 SYDVKM. The CDR3 sequence is 11 residues long. V lost 4 bases and J 4 bases, leaving 4 bases between the germline ends. The CDR3 DNA reads TGTGCCAGCAGTTCGTTCTATGGCTACACCTTC. It is translated as CASSSFYGYTF.

This clone was counted only a few times. The chain uses TRBV7-2 and TRBJ2-2; 8 nucleotides agree with TRBD2. Trimming took 5 bases from V and 3 from J; bases not matched to a gene: 5. CDR3 length: 15 amino acids. The V gene's germline CDR1 is SGHTA and CDR2 FQGNSA. The CDR3 spells CASSRTSGDTGELFF. Here the CDR3 DNA reads TGTGCCAGCAGCCGCACTAGCGGTGACACCGGGGAGCTGTTTTTT.

The V and J genes are TRBV5-1 and TRBJ2-1, with a weak D call TRBD2 (5 bases). V lost 4 bases and J lost 8, with 7 bases in between. Germline CDR1 reads SGHRS; CDR2 reads YFSETQ. This CDR3 contains 11 residues. CDR3 protein: CASSLDYEQFF. The CDR3 coding sequence is TGCGCCAGCAGCCTGGACTATGAGCAGTTCTTC.

This chain uses TRBV7-9 with TRBJ2-7; 11 bases fit TRBD2. Unmatched junction bases numbered 6, after V lost 2 bases and J lost 6 bases. Per germline, CDR1 SEHNR and CDR2 FQNEAQ (reference sequence). This CDR3 is 15 amino acids long. The CDR3 loop reads CASSLSLLAGGEQYF. CDR3 sequence (DNA): TGTGCCAGCAGCTTATCTCTGCTAGCGGGAGGCGAGCAGTACTTC.

The rearrangement joins TRBV27 to TRBJ2-3; the match to TRBD1 covers 7 bases. Germline V gene data show CDR1 as MNHEY and CDR2 as SMNVEV (reference sequence). The V and J ends lost 4 bases and 3 bases, in that order; junction bases with no gene match: 16. This CDR3 region has 18 residues. The CDR3: CASSSSPTGFEATDTQYF. The CDR3 bases are TGTGCCAGCAGTTCGTCTCCGACAGGGTTTGAGGCTACAGATACGCAGTATTTT.

In its sample, this clone was seen a few times. The rearrangement joins TRBV7-6 to TRBJ1-5; D ambiguous. This CDR3 spans 13 amino acids. The V end lost 0 bases, the J end lost 5 bases, and 5 bases lay between the germline ends. The germline V gene encodes CDR1 SGHVS and CDR2 FNYEAQ. CDR3 nucleotide sequence: TGTGCCAGCAGCTTAGCCGGGGATCAGCCCCAGCATTTT. The encoded protein is CASSLAGDQPQHF.

The chain recombines TRBV28 with TRBJ1-2, with TRBD1 identical over 10 bases. The CDR3 is made up of 16 amino acids. J gave up 3 bases and V 5 bases, and 9 bases lay outside the gene matches. The germline V gene encodes CDR1 MDHEN and CDR2 SYDVKM. The CDR3 protein is CASSPTPGQGDYGYTF. The CDR3 bases are TGTGCCAGCAGTCCTACCCCAGGACAGGGGGACTATGGCTACACCTTC.

The J gene is TRBJ2-1, the V gene TRBV2; 10 positions agree with TRBD1. V was pared by 6 bases and J by 8 bases, with 4 bases of the junction left unmatched. Germline V gives CDR1 SNHLY, CDR2 FYNNEI. This CDR3 is built from 13 residues. The CDR3 region is CASRLGQGDEQFF. DNA of the CDR3: TGTGCCAGCAGACTTGGACAGGGGGATGAGCAGTTCTTC.

The chain combines TRBV30 with TRBJ2-1; no definite D call. Germline CDR1 is GTSNPN and CDR2 is SVGIG (reference sequence). Trimming removed 1 base at V and 3 bases at J, with 10 bases between. The CDR3 loop spans 14 amino acids. The CDR3 spells CAWSALRFYNEQFF. In DNA form, the CDR3 reads TGTGCCTGGAGTGCGCTGAGGTTCTACAATGAGCAGTTCTTC.

The rearrangement joins TRBV27 to TRBJ1-5; 7 bases fit TRBD1. The trim removed 7 bases at V and 6 bases at J, leaving 12 bases unmatched. The CDR3 is 15 residues long. Germline V lookup: CDR1 MNHEY, CDR2 SMNVEV (reference sequence). The CDR3 spells CASTSSYRGRQPQHF. In nucleotides, the CDR3 is TGTGCCAGCACATCATCCTACAGGGGTCGTCAGCCCCAGCATTTT.

The chain combines TRBV20-1 with TRBJ2-7; no reliable D call. Trimming took 5 bases from V and 7 from J, leaving 12 bases between them. Germline lookup yields CDR1 DFQATT and CDR2 SNEGSKA (reference sequence). CDR3 size: 11 residues. CDR3 protein: CSAGGFGEQYF. The CDR3 bases are TGCAGTGCTGGCGGTTTCGGGGAGCAGTACTTC.

Many counts were recorded for this clone. The chain carries TRBV4-2 and TRBJ1-1; 7 bases agree with TRBD1. The CDR3 is made up of 15 amino acids. The ends lost 3 bases at V and 4 bases at J; junction bases unmatched: 8. In germline, CDR1 is LGHNA, CDR2 YNFKEQ. CDR3 sequence reads: CASSHTTGIPTEAFF. CDR3 sequence (DNA): TGTGCCAGCAGCCATACGACAGGGATACCCACTGAAGCTTTCTTT.

CDR3 loop: CASSMRRTNTGELFF. The CDR3 bases are TGTGCCAGCAGTATGAGGAGGACGAACACCGGGGAGCTGTTTTTT. The J gene is TRBJ2-2, the V gene TRBV28, with D perhaps TRBD2 (5 bases). This CDR3 is built from 15 residues. The germline V gene has CDR1 MDHEN and CDR2 SYDVKM. The V end lost 5 bases, the J end lost 0 bases, and 10 bases lay between the germline ends.